The 8 T cell receptor beta chains below come from one sample, sequenced in a study of blood T cell repertoires in COVID-19. Produced via immunoSEQ multiplex PCR; TCRdb's table is partial and in-frame only. The repertoire holds 120,000 or so clones, around four fifths seen once, with 5.5% to 6.5% in the top ten. Sequencing used peripheral blood. The receptors were gathered from a man at least 80 years old with active or convalescent COVID-19.

This clone was recorded only once. The chain has TRBV28 and TRBJ1-5, with 10 bases lining up with TRBD1. The CDR3 is made up of 15 amino acids. After removal of 4 bases from V and 10 bases from J, the junction contained 10 bases not matched to a gene. CDR1 is MDHEN and CDR2 is SYDVKM in the germline V gene. The DNA of the CDR3 is TGTGCCAGCAGTTCTAGGACAGGGGGAATCGGACCCCAGCATTTT. Amino acids: CASSSRTGGIGPQHF.

J is TRBJ2-1 and V is TRBV7-9, with TRBD1 identical over 10 bases. The CDR3 has 15 amino acids. V lost 5 bases and J lost 4; bases outside the gene matches: 5. From germline, CDR1 is SEHNR and CDR2 FQNEAQ (reference sequence). DNA for the CDR3: TGTGCCAGCAGCCCTCGGGACAGGGGTTACAATGAGCAGTTCTTC. Its protein product is CASSPRDRGYNEQFF. Full variable domain (remainder filled in from reference TRBV7-9 and TRBJ2-1): DTGVSQNPRHKITKRGQNVTFRCDPISEHNRLYWYRQTLGQGPEFLTYFQNEAQLEKSRLLSDRFSAERPKGSFSTLEIQRTEQGDSAMYLCASSPRDRGYNEQFFGPGTRLTVL.

J is TRBJ1-2 and V is TRBV25-1, with TRBD1 as a possible D gene (5 bases). CDR3 length: 14 amino acids. V dropped 2 bases and J dropped 4 bases, with 11 bases sitting between them. In germline, CDR1 is MGHDK, CDR2 SYGVNS. The chain's CDR3 is CASSEPQDIYGYTF. CDR3 coding DNA: TGTGCCAGCAGTGAACCCCAGGACATCTATGGCTACACCTTC.

This clone has only a few counts. The rearrangement links TRBV2 to TRBJ1-6; 7 nucleotides match TRBD1. The CDR3 extends over 14 amino acids. V gave up 6 bases and J gave up 7 bases; unmatched junction bases: 6. CDR1 is SNHLY, CDR2 FYNNEI, per germline. The CDR3 region has the DNA TGTGCCAGCAGACCAGGGGGAAGAAATTCACCCCTCCACTTT. It translates to CASRPGGRNSPLHF.

V and J are TRBV19 and TRBJ2-1, with a possible D match to TRBD1 (6 bases). This CDR3 has 15 amino acids. Germline CDR1 reads LNHDA; CDR2 reads SQIVND (reference sequence). V shed 2 bases and J shed 1 base, with 9 bases lying between them. As DNA, the CDR3 is TGTGCCAGTAGTATAATCCAGGGGTCCTACAATGAGCAGTTCTTC. The encoded protein is CASSIIQGSYNEQFF.

In its sample, this clone was seen once. This chain connects TRBV18 to TRBJ1-1; D remains ambiguous. Trimming left V 10 bases short and J 5 bases short, with 17 bases between. CDR1 KGHSH and CDR2 LQKENI come from the germline V gene. This CDR3 has 13 residues. The CDR3: CANSLARETEAFF. The CDR3 nucleotides are TGTGCCAACTCCCTCGCGAGGGAGACTGAAGCTTTCTTT.

J is TRBJ1-2 and V is TRBV5-6; D gene unclear. V lost 4 bases to trimming and J lost 4 bases, with 11 bases between them. The CDR3 is 13 residues long. The germline V gene has CDR1 SGHDT and CDR2 YYEEEE. The CDR3 DNA is TGTGCCAGCAGCGGCCGGGAGATCTATGGCTACACCTTC. It translates to CASSGREIYGYTF.

The chain has TRBV7-6 and TRBJ1-2; the D is unclear. CDR3 length: 11 residues. CDR1 and CDR2 from the germline V gene are SGHVS and FNYEAQ. Trimming stripped 5 bases from V and 7 bases from J, with 8 bases between. The CDR3 coding sequence is TGTGCCAGCAGCAGTACGCGTGGCTACACCTTC. It is translated as CASSSTRGYTF.